Listed below are T cell receptor beta chains from one sample, sequenced in a study of blood T cell repertoires in COVID-19. Generated by immunoSEQ multiplex PCR, the TCRdb table keeps only in-frame clones and is missing some. Of 80,000 to 100,000 clones listed, 75% to 85% are singletons. Sequencing was performed on peripheral blood. The receptors derive from a human donor in a cohort sampled during active COVID-19. Each CDR3 is given with its conserved first and last residue. D genes are given only for firm matches. Clone sizes are given selectively: once, few, many, or a class where the clone is expanded.

>-|-|TRBV5-1
CASRLDNTPGEQYF
>-|TRBD1|TRBV18
CASSPGQGRNEQYF
>few|-|TRBV7-9
CASSSLVREELFF
>-|TRBD2|TRBV24-1
CAASGTSGTRSYEQYF
>-|-|TRBV6-5
CASSYRQEQYF
>-|-|TRBV6-5
CASSLEGPVNTEAFF
>-|TRBD2|TRBV6-6
CASIQSGTSGSPYEQYF
>-|-|TRBV19
CASSIVGQANEKLFF
>-|-|TRBV19
CASSPRTLGEKLFF
>-|-|TRBV3-1/TRBV3-2
CASSQVAGETEAFF
>-|-|TRBV28
CASRPGSYIAYSNQPQHF
>-|-|TRBV5-6
CASSFFSYYEQYF
>-|-|TRBV5-3
CARSASGRGRYEQYF
>few|-|TRBV11-2
CASSRRGNTGELFF
>-|-|TRBV2
CASSVRRYEQYF
>-|TRBD1|TRBV3-1/TRBV3-2
CASSQDIRGRTGRANTIYF
>few|TRBD1|TRBV5-1
CASSLGDRNTEAFF
>-|-|TRBV7-2
CASSFSVNTEAFF
>-|TRBD2|TRBV19
CASSIAGGNSGANVLTF
>-|-|TRBV18
CASSPQGGNEKLFF
>-|-|TRBV5-4
CASSLDLGQPQETQYF
>-|TRBD2|TRBV7-2
CASSLSGSGYEQYF
>-|TRBD1|TRBV4-2
CASSRGRDSEKLFF
>-|-|TRBV30
CAWSVRRQPNTGELFF
>-|-|TRBV5-1
CASSFLYRDSEQYF
>-|TRBD1|TRBV5-4
CASSLQQGAREKLFF
>-|-|TRBV6-1
CASSELWEQYF
>few|-|TRBV6-5
CASSLDSLKGAFF
>-|TRBD1|TRBV30
CAWSRNRGEKLFF
>few|-|TRBV6-6
CASSYVQGNNDEQYF